This TCR beta chain was found in a study of CD8 T cells in ankylosing spondylitis. TCR beta libraries were made by quantitative 5'-RACE with molecular barcodes. TCRdb ran MiXCR on the 5' RACE reads and lists one entry per CDR3 protein. The data hold 250,000 to 350,000 distinct CDR3 sequences, with under 25% observed a single time. Note on this clonotype: Its target is not known.

Study conclusions and caveats: Earlier authors reported some of these motif variants in reactive arthritis synovial fluid and blood.

Sequenced material: blood, either unsorted or a sorted T cell fraction (not recorded which). The receptor comes from a female donor with ankylosing spondylitis or in good health (not recorded which).

CDR3 amino acids: CASSPTGQTTTGANVLTF. The DNA of the CDR3 is TGTGCCAGCAGCCCAACGGGACAGACTACAACTGGGGCCAACGTCCTGACTTTC. The chain is built from TRBV13 and TRBJ2-6; 7 positions match TRBD1. The CDR3 extends over 18 amino acids. Germline CDR1 PRHDT, CDR2 FYEKMQ (reference sequence). The trim removed 5 bases at V and 2 bases at J, leaving 12 bases unmatched.